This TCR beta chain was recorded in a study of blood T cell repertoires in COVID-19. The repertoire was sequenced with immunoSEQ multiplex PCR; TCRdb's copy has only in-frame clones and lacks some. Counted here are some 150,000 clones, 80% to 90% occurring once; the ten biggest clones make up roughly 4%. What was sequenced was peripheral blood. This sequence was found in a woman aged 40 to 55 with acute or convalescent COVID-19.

DNA of the CDR3: TGTGCCAGCACCCTTACGCCCTCCGGGACCCAGTACTTC. It codes for CASTLTPSGTQYF. The chain combines TRBV7-2 with TRBJ2-5; D is uncertain. Trimming took off 7 bases at V and 7 bases at J, with 16 bases between the two ends. Germline assignment: CDR1 SGHTA and CDR2 FQGNSA. CDR3 length equals 13 residues.